Presented here are 8 T cell receptor beta chains from one specimen sequenced in a study of shared clonotypes between healthy human individuals. Clones were read by immunoSEQ multiplex PCR, and TCRdb kept only the in-frame ones, dropping some. The sample yields approximately 2,000,000 clones, approximately 90% seen once. Sequenced input: naive CD4+ T cells from PBMCs. Subset of the sample: CD45RA+ positively selected. All receptors come from a man between 18 and 29 years old in good health. Some clones in this sample may be carry-over from other donors' samples.

Remarks on this clone: Other DNA sequences in the same sample also yield this CDR3. The chain is built from TRBV18 and TRBJ2-1; D is unclear. The germline CDR1 and CDR2 sequences are KGHSH and LQKENI. V lost 3 bases, J lost 2 bases, and 8 bases lay in between. The CDR3 totals 14 residues. The CDR3, as DNA: TGTGCCAGCTCACCGACCAGGACCTACAATGAGCAGTTCTTC. Translated, it gives CASSPTRTYNEQFF.

This clone was recorded only once. This sample also contains other DNA sequences that code for the same CDR3. The DNA of the CDR3 is TGTGCCAGCAGCTTGAAGGGGGCTGGCGAGCAGTACTTC. It specifies CASSLKGAGEQYF. This chain uses TRBV7-3 with TRBJ2-7, with 7 bases aligning to TRBD1. CDR3 length equals 13 residues. CDR1 and CDR2 from the germline V gene are SGHTA and FQGTGA. V was pared by 3 bases and J by 6 bases, with 5 bases of the junction left unmatched. Using reference TRBV7-3 and TRBJ2-7 for the parts outside the CDR3, the full variable domain is GAGVSQTPSNKVTEKGKYVELRCDPISGHTALYWYRQSLGQGPEFLIYFQGTGAADDSGLPNDRFFAVRPEGSVSTLKIQRTERGDSAVYLCASSLKGAGEQYFGPGTRLTVT.

CDR3 amino acids: CASRPSVSDYEQYF. The CDR3 nucleotides are TGTGCCAGCAGGCCGTCGGTCAGTGACTACGAGCAGTACTTC. This rearrangement joins TRBV2 to TRBJ2-7; D gene ambiguous. Germline values: CDR1 SNHLY, CDR2 FYNNEI. The V gene lost 6 bases and the J gene lost 3 bases, with 15 bases spanning the gap. The CDR3 sequence is 14 residues long.

The V call is TRBV28, the J call TRBJ1-2, with D unresolved. Germline V gene sequence: CDR1 MDHEN, CDR2 SYDVKM. Trimming removed 2 bases at V and 8 bases at J, with 6 bases between. The CDR3 has 11 residues. The CDR3 coding sequence is TGTGCCAGCAGTTTAATGGAGGGCTACACCTTC. As protein: CASSLMEGYTF.

This chain uses TRBV2 with TRBJ1-5; D gene unclear. V gave up 6 bases and J gave up 4 bases, with 7 bases separating them. This CDR3 region has 12 residues. The V gene's germline CDR1 is SNHLY and CDR2 FYNNEI. CDR3 protein: CASRAPNQPQHF. CDR3 sequence (DNA): TGTGCCAGCAGGGCCCCTAATCAGCCCCAGCATTTT.

The chain joins TRBV4-1 to TRBJ2-1; 9 nucleotides align to TRBD1. V lost 1 base to trimming and J lost 8 bases; unmatched junction nucleotides: 6. This CDR3 has 15 amino acids. CDR1 is MGHRA, CDR2 YSYEKL, per germline. CDR3: CASSQAGQGIDEQFF. CDR3 nucleotides: TGCGCCAGCAGCCAAGCCGGACAGGGGATTGATGAGCAGTTCTTC.

This clone has only one observation. The chain carries TRBV18 and TRBJ2-1, with D perhaps assigned TRBD1 or TRBD2 (6 bases each). V was trimmed by 6 bases and J by 6 bases, leaving 12 bases between them. Germline V gene data show CDR1 as KGHSH and CDR2 as LQKENI. The CDR3 extends over 13 amino acids. The CDR3 DNA follows: TGTGCCAGCTCTGGGGGGCTGGGCAATGAGCAGTTCTTC. Translation: CASSGGLGNEQFF.

The chain is built from TRBV6-5 and TRBJ1-1; no clear D gene. Trimming took off 7 bases at V and 1 base at J, with 16 bases between the two ends. CDR3 length: 15 residues. The germline CDR1 and CDR2 sequences are MNHEY and SVGAGI. The CDR3, as DNA: TGTGCCAGCACCCTCGTTCCGCGGGGGAACACTGAAGCTTTCTTT. This encodes CASTLVPRGNTEAFF.